Listed below are T cell receptor beta chains from one sample, sequenced in a study of blood T cell repertoires in COVID-19. Sequencing used immunoSEQ multiplex PCR; TCRdb keeps in-frame clones, though not all of them. There are fewer than 300,000 clones in the sample; 82% occur only once, and 4.5% to 6% lies in the top ten. The source material was PBMCs or T cells enriched from blood (not recorded which). These receptors all come from a man aged 35-49 years who had been exposed to COVID-19. CDR3s include the opening cysteine and the closing phenylalanine or tryptophan. The order of the fields is V gene, clone size, J gene, D gene, CDR3 DNA, CDR3 protein. A D gene is named only where the DNA matches it firmly. Clone size appears in some rows only: once, few, many, or a class for an expanded clone.

V: TRBV12-5; size: once; J: TRBJ2-7; D: .; DNA: TGTGCTAGTGGTTTTCTAACGGGGTTTGTCTTGGACGAGCAGTACTTC; CDR3: CASGFLTGFVLDEQYF
V: TRBV7-9; size: .; J: TRBJ2-7; D: TRBD1; DNA: TGTGCCAGCAGCCGACAGGGGACGGGTGAGCAGTACTTC; CDR3: CASSRQGTGEQYF
V: TRBV29-1; size: .; J: TRBJ2-5; D: .; DNA: TGCAGCACAGCTTATCCCGGGACTCTTCAAGAGACCCAGTACTTC; CDR3: CSTAYPGTLQETQYF
V: TRBV6-1; size: .; J: TRBJ1-2; D: .; DNA: TGTGCCAGCAGTGAAGGGACATTCCGGGCCTATGGCTACACCTTC; CDR3: CASSEGTFRAYGYTF
V: TRBV6-1; size: once; J: TRBJ1-4; D: TRBD1; DNA: TGTGCCAGCAGTGGCCAGGGGGGAACTAATGAAAAACTGTTTTTT; CDR3: CASSGQGGTNEKLFF
V: TRBV11-3; size: .; J: TRBJ2-5; D: .; DNA: TGTGCCAGCAGCTTAGGTGACGCGGGCCAAGAGACCCAGTACTTC; CDR3: CASSLGDAGQETQYF
V: TRBV10-3; size: .; J: TRBJ1-5; D: .; DNA: TGTGCCATCAGACATGTCCGCAATCAGCCCCAGCATTTT; CDR3: CAIRHVRNQPQHF
V: TRBV5-1; size: once; J: TRBJ2-3; D: TRBD2; DNA: TGCGCCAGCAGCTTGGCCCTAGCGGGAGGGCCTTTTTTAGATACGCAGTATTTT; CDR3: CASSLALAGGPFLDTQYF
V: TRBV24-1; size: .; J: TRBJ2-1; D: .; DNA: TGTGCCACCAGTGATAGTCAGGGGGGCTACAATGAGCAGTTCTTC; CDR3: CATSDSQGGYNEQFF
V: TRBV20-1; size: few; J: TRBJ2-5; D: .; DNA: TGCAGTGCCACAATCCAAGAGACCCAGTACTTC; CDR3: CSATIQETQYF
V: TRBV2; size: few; J: TRBJ2-2; D: .; DNA: TGTGCCAGCAAGGGGACAAACACCGGGGAGCTGTTTTTT; CDR3: CASKGTNTGELFF
V: TRBV9; size: many; J: TRBJ1-1; D: TRBD1; DNA: TGTGCCAGCAGCGTAGGAGGGGGCCCTGAAGCTTTCTTT; CDR3: CASSVGGGPEAFF
V: TRBV7-9; size: .; J: TRBJ2-7; D: .; DNA: TGTGCCATAGAAGTTGGGCAGTACTTC; CDR3: CAIEVGQYF
V: TRBV5-1; size: few; J: TRBJ1-5; D: .; DNA: TGCGCCAGCAGCTTGGTCCCGACAGGCAGGGGCGATCAGCCCCAGCATTTT; CDR3: CASSLVPTGRGDQPQHF
V: TRBV10-3; size: .; J: TRBJ1-6; D: TRBD1; DNA: TGTGCCATCAGTGAGAGGGAGGACAGGGGTTCACCCCTCCACTTT; CDR3: CAISEREDRGSPLHF
V: TRBV10-3; size: few; J: TRBJ2-7; D: TRBD1; DNA: TGTGCCATCAGTCAACCGACAGGGTCTCGTATGGGTCTGTACGAGCAGTACTTC; CDR3: CAISQPTGSRMGLYEQYF
V: TRBV5-1; size: .; J: TRBJ2-7; D: .; DNA: TGCGCCAGCAGCTCAGAGGACAGCGTATCCTACGAGCAGTACTTC; CDR3: CASSSEDSVSYEQYF
V: TRBV9; size: .; J: TRBJ2-1; D: TRBD2; DNA: TGTGCCAGCAGCGTAGGCGGGAGGCTCCACAATGAGCAGTTCTTC; CDR3: CASSVGGRLHNEQFF
V: TRBV5-8; size: .; J: TRBJ2-3; D: .; DNA: TGTGCCAGCAACCGACAGACTCTCACAGATACGCAGTATTTT; CDR3: CASNRQTLTDTQYF
V: TRBV6-4; size: .; J: TRBJ2-3; D: TRBD2; DNA: TGTGCCAGCCCATGTGGGCTAGCGGGATGGGATACGCAGTATTTT; CDR3: CASPCGLAGWDTQYF
V: TRBV4-1; size: once; J: TRBJ1-3; D: TRBD1; DNA: TGCGCCAGCAGCCATTCTGGTGGGACAGCTACAGGAAACACCATATATTTT; CDR3: CASSHSGGTATGNTIYF
V: TRBV20-1; size: .; J: TRBJ1-5; D: .; DNA: TGCAGTGCTAGTCCTGTTCTCGGCAATCAGCCCCAGCATTTT; CDR3: CSASPVLGNQPQHF
V: TRBV5-8; size: .; J: TRBJ2-3; D: .; DNA: TGTGCCAGCAGCTCCAGGACAGGAGGGCCAGATACGCAGTATTTT; CDR3: CASSSRTGGPDTQYF
V: TRBV11-3; size: .; J: TRBJ2-2; D: TRBD1; DNA: TGTGCCAGCAGCCCGAGGGCGGGACAGGGGGTCCCCGGGGAGCTGTTTTTT; CDR3: CASSPRAGQGVPGELFF
V: TRBV9; size: .; J: TRBJ2-7; D: TRBD1; DNA: TGTGCCAGCAGCACAAAGCCGGGACAGGGAGGAACCTACGAGCAGTACTTC; CDR3: CASSTKPGQGGTYEQYF
V: TRBV30; size: .; J: TRBJ2-3; D: .; DNA: TGTGCCTGGAGTGAAGCGGTCGGCACAGATACGCAGTATTTT; CDR3: CAWSEAVGTDTQYF
V: TRBV5-1; size: .; J: TRBJ2-3; D: .; DNA: TGCGCCAGCAGCCAAGAGGATACGCAGTATTTT; CDR3: CASSQEDTQYF
V: TRBV20-1; size: few; J: TRBJ2-1; D: TRBD2; DNA: TGCAGTGCTAGTCTAGCGGGAGTACAGTTCTTC; CDR3: CSASLAGVQFF
V: TRBV18; size: once; J: TRBJ2-5; D: TRBD2; DNA: TGTGCCAGCTCACCGGGACTAGCGGCCCGGCTGGCGTACCAAGAGACCCAGTACTTC; CDR3: CASSPGLAARLAYQETQYF